This record concerns one T cell receptor (beta chain) sequence. Its antigen is not known. With 60 Vbeta and 13 Jbeta primers, the PCR was carried out. Sequencing was performed with immunoSEQ multiplex PCR; in TCRdb, only in-frame clones are kept and a portion is missing. The sample includes around 140,000 clones. The CDR3 runs to 14 residues. V was trimmed by 2 bases and J by 1 base, leaving 8 bases between them. Germline CDR1 is SGHTA and CDR2 is FQGTGA. This record comes from a study of cytomegalovirus exposure and HLA in healthy donors. Study-level points and caveats: Among TCR beta chains of equal frequency, HLA-associated ones were more clonally expanded in a later analysis.

The receptor comes from a young woman in good health and CMV-seronegative. The specimen was PBMCs. V and J are TRBV7-3 and TRBJ1-1; D gene uncertain. Here the CDR3 DNA reads TGTGCCAGCAGCTTAGGAGGGAGGAACACTGAAGCTTTCTTT. It codes for CASSLGGRNTEAFF.